This T cell receptor (beta chain) was captured in a study of CD8 T cells in Susac syndrome. Sequencing of TCR beta was performed on blood CD8+ and CD4+ T cells. Negative magnetic isolation gave CD8+ and CD4+ cells; FACS enriched CD8+ TEMRA. The CDR3 is 15 amino acids. Germline-derived CDR1 and CDR2 are LNHDA and SQIVND (reference sequence). In the case of this clonotype: Germline and junction disagree at one end, which may indicate a read error.

A quantity of roughly 0.5 to 1 ug RNA underwent reverse transcription using random hexamers. TCRdb processed the immunoSEQ multiplex PCR reads anew with MiXCR; each CDR3 protein has one entry. In the table there are about 150,000 distinct CDR3 sequences, roughly 95% of which are singletons. Sequencing was done on a sample of CD8+ T cells from PBMCs. This sequence joins TRBV19 and TRBJ1-6; D gene ambiguous. The source of this sequence is a human donor with multiple sclerosis. The CDR3 nucleotides are TGTGCCAGTAGGATAGGAGAGACGCTTAATTCACCCCTCCACTTT. Its protein product is CASRIGETLNSPLHF. The full variable domain, completed using reference TRBV19 and TRBJ1-6, is DGGITQSPKYLFRKEGQNVTLSCEQNLNHDAMYWYRQDPGQGLRLIYYSQIVNDFQKGDIAEGYSVSREKKESFPLTVTSAQKNPTAFYLCASRIGETLNSPLHFGNGTRLTVT.